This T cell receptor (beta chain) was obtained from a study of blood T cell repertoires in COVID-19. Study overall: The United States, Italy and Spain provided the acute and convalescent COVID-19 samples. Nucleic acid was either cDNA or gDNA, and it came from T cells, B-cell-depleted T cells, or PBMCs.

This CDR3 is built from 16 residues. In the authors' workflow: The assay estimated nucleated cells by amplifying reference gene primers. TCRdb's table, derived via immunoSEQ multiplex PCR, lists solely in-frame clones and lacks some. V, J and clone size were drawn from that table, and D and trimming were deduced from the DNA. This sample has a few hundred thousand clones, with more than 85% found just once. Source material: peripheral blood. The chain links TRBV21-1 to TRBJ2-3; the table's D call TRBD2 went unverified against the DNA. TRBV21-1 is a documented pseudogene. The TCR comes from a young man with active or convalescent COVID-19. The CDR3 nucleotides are TGTGCCAGCAGCTCGGGACTAGCGGGAGCATCAGATACGCAGTATTTT. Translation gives CASSSGLAGASDTQYF.